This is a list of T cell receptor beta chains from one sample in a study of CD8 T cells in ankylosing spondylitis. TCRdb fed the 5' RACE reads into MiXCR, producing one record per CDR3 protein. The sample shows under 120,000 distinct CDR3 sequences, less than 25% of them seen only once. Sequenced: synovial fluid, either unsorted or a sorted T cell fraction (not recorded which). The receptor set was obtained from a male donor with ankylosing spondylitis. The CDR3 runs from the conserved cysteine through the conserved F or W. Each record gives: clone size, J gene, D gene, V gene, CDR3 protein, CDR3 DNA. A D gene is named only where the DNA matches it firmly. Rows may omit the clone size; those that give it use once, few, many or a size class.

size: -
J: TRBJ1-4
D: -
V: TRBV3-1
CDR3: CASSQGWGEKLFF
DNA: TGTGCCAGCAGCCAGGGGTGGGGGGAAAAACTGTTTTTT

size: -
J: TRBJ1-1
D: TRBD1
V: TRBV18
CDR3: CASSPFGQGDTEAFF
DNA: TGTGCCAGCTCACCATTCGGACAGGGGGACACTGAAGCTTTCTTT

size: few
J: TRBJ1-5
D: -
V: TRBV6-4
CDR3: CASRDIRDLQPQHF
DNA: TGTGCCAGTCGGGACATCAGGGACCTTCAGCCCCAGCATTTT

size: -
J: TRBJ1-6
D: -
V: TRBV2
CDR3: CASSQSSYNSPLHF
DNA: TGTGCCAGCAGTCAAAGCTCCTATAATTCACCCCTCCACTTT

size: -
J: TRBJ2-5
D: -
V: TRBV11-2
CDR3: CASSFSSQGTQYF
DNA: TGTGCCAGCAGCTTTTCTTCCCAGGGGACCCAGTACTTC

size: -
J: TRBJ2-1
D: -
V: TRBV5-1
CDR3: CASRTDGSSYNEQFF
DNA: TGCGCCAGCAGGACGGACGGGAGCTCCTACAATGAGCAGTTCTTC

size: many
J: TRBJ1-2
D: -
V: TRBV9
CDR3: CASSPRQGGNYGYTF
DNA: TGTGCCAGCAGCCCTCGTCAGGGTGGCAACTATGGCTACACCTTC

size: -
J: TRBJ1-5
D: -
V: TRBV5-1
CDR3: CASSLGVDSNQPQHF
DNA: TGCGCCAGCAGCTTGGGAGTGGATAGCAATCAGCCCCAGCATTTT

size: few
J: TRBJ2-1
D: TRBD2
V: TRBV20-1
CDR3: CSARSHGILADSYNEQFF
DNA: TGCAGTGCTAGAAGTCATGGGATTCTAGCGGATTCCTACAATGAGCAGTTCTTC

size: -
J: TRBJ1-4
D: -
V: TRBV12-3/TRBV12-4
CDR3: CASSPGRRNEKLFF
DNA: TGTGCCAGCAGCCCGGGACGACGGAATGAAAAACTGTTTTTT

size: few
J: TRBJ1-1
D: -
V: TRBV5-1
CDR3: CASSLVTGPGTEAFF
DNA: TGCGCCAGCAGCTTGGTCACGGGGCCGGGGACTGAAGCTTTCTTT

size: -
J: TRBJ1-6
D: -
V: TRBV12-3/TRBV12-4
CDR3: CASSLTANGDSPLHF
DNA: TGTGCCAGCAGTTTGACCGCCAACGGGGATTCACCCCTCCACTTT

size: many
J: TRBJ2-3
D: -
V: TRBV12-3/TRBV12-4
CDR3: CASSSGGQSTDTQYF
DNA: TGTGCCAGCAGTTCCGGGGGGCAAAGCACAGATACGCAGTATTTT

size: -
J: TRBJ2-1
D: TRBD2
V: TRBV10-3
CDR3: CAISERFSGTSGSNEQFF
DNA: TGTGCCATCAGTGAGAGGTTTTCCGGGACTAGCGGGAGTAATGAGCAGTTCTTC

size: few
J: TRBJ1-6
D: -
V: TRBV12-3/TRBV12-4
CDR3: CASSLWGDNSPLHF
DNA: TGTGCCAGCAGTTTATGGGGTGATAATTCACCCCTCCACTTT

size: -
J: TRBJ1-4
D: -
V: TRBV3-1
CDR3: CASSQRGDGEKLFF
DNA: TGTGCCAGCAGCCAAAGGGGAGATGGTGAAAAACTGTTTTTT

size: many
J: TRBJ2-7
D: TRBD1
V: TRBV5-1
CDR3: CASSLGRGLNLPSYEQYF
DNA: TGCGCCAGCAGCTTGGGCAGGGGGCTAAATTTACCTTCCTACGAGCAGTACTTC

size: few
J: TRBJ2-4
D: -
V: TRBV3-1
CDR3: CASSQKGGLGVLIQYF
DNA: TGTGCCAGCAGCCAGAAAGGTGGACTTGGGGTACTCATTCAGTACTTC

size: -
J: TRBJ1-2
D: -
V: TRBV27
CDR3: CASSKYFGGGYGYTF
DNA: TGTGCCAGCAGCAAGTATTTCGGGGGGGGCTATGGCTACACCTTC

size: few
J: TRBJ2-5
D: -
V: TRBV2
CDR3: CASSESAGREYF
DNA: TGTGCCAGCAGTGAGTCGGCGGGACGCGAGTACTTC

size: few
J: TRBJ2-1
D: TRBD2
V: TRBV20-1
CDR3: CSASVPGLAGAEQFF
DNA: TGCAGTGCTAGTGTACCGGGACTAGCGGGAGCGGAGCAGTTCTTC

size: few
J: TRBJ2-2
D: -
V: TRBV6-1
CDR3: CASSESRAAGELFF
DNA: TGTGCCAGCAGTGAATCGAGGGCGGCCGGGGAGCTGTTTTTT

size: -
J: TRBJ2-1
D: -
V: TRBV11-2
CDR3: CASSLDLVRNEQFF
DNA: TGTGCCAGCAGCTTAGATCTTGTCAGGAATGAGCAGTTCTTC

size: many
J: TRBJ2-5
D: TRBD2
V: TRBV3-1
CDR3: CASSYRGGETQYF
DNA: TGTGCCAGCAGCTACCGGGGGGGGGAGACCCAGTACTTC

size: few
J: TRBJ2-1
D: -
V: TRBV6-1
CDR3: CASSDHQGMGNEQFF
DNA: TGTGCCAGCAGTGATCATCAGGGGATGGGAAATGAGCAGTTCTTC

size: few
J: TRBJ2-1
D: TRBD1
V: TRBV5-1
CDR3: CASSLEGAPKFF
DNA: TGCGCCAGCAGCTTGGAGGGGGCGCCGAAGTTCTTC

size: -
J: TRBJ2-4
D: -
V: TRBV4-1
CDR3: CASSQDPDRAAAKNIQYF
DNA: TGCGCCAGCAGCCAAGATCCGGATAGGGCCGCTGCCAAAAACATTCAGTACTTC

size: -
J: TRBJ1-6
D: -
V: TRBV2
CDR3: CASSEQVDNSPLHF
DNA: TGTGCCAGCAGTGAACAGGTGGATAATTCACCCCTCCACTTT

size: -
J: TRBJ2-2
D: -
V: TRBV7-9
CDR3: CASSPTGRPANTGELFF
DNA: TGTGCCAGCAGCCCCACGGGGCGACCGGCGAACACCGGGGAGCTGTTTTTT

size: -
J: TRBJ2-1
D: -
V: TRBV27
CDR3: CASRKRTRDSPGAYNEQFF
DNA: TGTGCCAGCAGGAAACGAACCCGGGACTCCCCGGGGGCCTACAATGAGCAGTTCTTC

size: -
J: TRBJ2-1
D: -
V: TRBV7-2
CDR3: CASSFDRDHYNEQFF
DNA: TGTGCCAGCAGCTTTGACAGAGATCACTACAATGAGCAGTTCTTC

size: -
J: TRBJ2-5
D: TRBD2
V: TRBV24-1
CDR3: CATGNGLVRETQYF
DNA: TGTGCCACCGGGAACGGACTAGTAAGAGAGACCCAGTACTTC

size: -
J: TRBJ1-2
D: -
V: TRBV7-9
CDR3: CASSLEGVRGYTF
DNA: TGTGCCAGCAGCTTAGAGGGCGTGCGGGGCTACACCTTC

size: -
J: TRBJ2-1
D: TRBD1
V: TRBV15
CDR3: CATSARDRGINEQFF
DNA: TGTGCCACCAGCGCCCGGGACAGGGGGATCAATGAGCAGTTCTTC

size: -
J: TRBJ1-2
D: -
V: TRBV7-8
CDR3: CASSLAPQGGGYTF
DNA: TGTGCCAGCAGCTTAGCGCCTCAGGGAGGTGGCTACACCTTC

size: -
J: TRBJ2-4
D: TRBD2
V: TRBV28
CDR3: CASSRAGVENIQYF
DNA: TGTGCCAGCAGTCGAGCGGGAGTGGAAAACATTCAGTACTTC

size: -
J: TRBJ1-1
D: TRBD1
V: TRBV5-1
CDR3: CASSLGPGGMTEAFF
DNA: TGCGCCAGCAGCTTGGGTCCAGGGGGAATGACTGAAGCTTTCTTT

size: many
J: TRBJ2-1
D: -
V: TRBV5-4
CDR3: CASSSELLSYNEQFF
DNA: TGTGCCAGCAGCTCCGAATTATTATCCTACAATGAGCAGTTCTTC

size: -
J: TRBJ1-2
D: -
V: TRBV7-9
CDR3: CASSSGPNREGYTF
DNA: TGTGCCAGCAGCTCCGGACCGAACCGGGAGGGCTACACCTTC

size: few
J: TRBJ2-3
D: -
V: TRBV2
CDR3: CASSAIRRGDTQYF
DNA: TGTGCCAGCAGCGCTATTAGGAGGGGGGATACGCAGTATTTT

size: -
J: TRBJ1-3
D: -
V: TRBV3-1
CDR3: CASSQETVSGNTIYF
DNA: TGTGCCAGCAGCCAAGAGACCGTCTCTGGAAACACCATATATTTT

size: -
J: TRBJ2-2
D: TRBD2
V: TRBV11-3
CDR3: CASSPAGRADTGELFF
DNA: TGTGCCAGCAGCCCTGCCGGGAGGGCCGACACCGGGGAGCTGTTTTTT

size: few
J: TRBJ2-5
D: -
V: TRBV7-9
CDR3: CASSARFGSGQETQYF
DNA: TGTGCCAGCAGCGCGCGGTTTGGCAGCGGACAAGAGACCCAGTACTTC

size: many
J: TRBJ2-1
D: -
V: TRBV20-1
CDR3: CSASYRVDNEQFF
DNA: TGCAGTGCTAGTTACAGGGTCGATAATGAGCAGTTCTTC

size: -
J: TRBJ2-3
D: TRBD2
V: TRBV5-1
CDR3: CASSPDGGTQYF
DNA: TGCGCCAGCAGCCCGGACGGGGGGACGCAGTATTTT

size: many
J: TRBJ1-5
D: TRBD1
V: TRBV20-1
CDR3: CSGGQGGQPQHF
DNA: TGCAGCGGGGGGCAGGGGGGTCAGCCCCAGCATTTT

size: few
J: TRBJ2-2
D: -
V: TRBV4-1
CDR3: CASSQGFGRVSSGELFF
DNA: TGCGCCAGCAGCCAAGGGTTCGGCAGGGTGTCCTCCGGGGAGCTGTTTTTT

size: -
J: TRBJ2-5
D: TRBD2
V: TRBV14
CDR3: CASSQESGLAALYQETQYF
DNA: TGTGCCAGCAGCCAAGAATCGGGACTAGCGGCCTTGTACCAAGAGACCCAGTACTTC

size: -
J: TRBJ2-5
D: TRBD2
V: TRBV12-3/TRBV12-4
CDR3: CASSRLAGGPAGETQYF
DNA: TGTGCCAGCAGCCGACTAGCGGGAGGCCCTGCGGGAGAGACCCAGTACTTC

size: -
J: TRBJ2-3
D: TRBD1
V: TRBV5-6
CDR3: CASSWGDREADTQYF
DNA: TGTGCCAGCAGCTGGGGGGACAGGGAGGCAGATACGCAGTATTTT

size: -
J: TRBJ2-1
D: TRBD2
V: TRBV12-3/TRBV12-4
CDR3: CASSPRAGGNNEQFF
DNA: TGTGCCAGCAGCCCGAGAGCGGGAGGGAATAATGAGCAGTTCTTC

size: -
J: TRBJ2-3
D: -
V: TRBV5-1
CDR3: CASSLPSGAGTDTQYF
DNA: TGCGCCAGCAGCCTCCCCTCGGGGGCAGGCACAGATACGCAGTATTTT